This T cell receptor beta chain was retrieved from a study of low-dose radiotherapy and immunotherapy resistance in tumors. Study information: Members of Cohort 1 were treated with 0.5 Gy per fraction every 2 weeks. The prescribed total PTV dose was 6.5 Gy. Every two weeks patients got nivolumab 240 mg flat dose, plus ipilimumab 1 mg/kg every six weeks, intravenously.

Ten or more counts support this clonotype. Covering alpha and beta chains, TRAV- and TRBV-specific primers were used for the first-strand cDNA. TCRs underwent about 22 PCR cycles of amplification with a constant-region primer and V-primer adapter. TCRdb reprocessed the reads with MiXCR, giving one entry per CDR3 protein. The top ten hold 11% of the sample, which has fewer than 90,000 distinct CDR3 sequences, roughly 30% seen once. CDR1 is MNHEY, CDR2 SMNVEV, per germline (reference sequence). This CDR3 region has 15 residues. J lost 5 bases, V lost 5 bases, and 6 bases had no gene match. Time point denoted: before trial treatment. Eligibility criteria specified advanced solid malignancies devoid of tumor-infiltrating lymphocytes.

The sequence came from a female donor with ovarian cancer. This material consisted of PBMCs, taken before treatment. The chain links TRBV27 to TRBJ2-2, with 9 positions matching TRBD1. In DNA form, the CDR3 reads TGTGCCAGCAGTCTACAGACAGGGGGAACCGGGGAGCTGTTTTTT. This sequence encodes CASSLQTGGTGELFF.